Below, one T cell receptor (beta chain) is given with its context. This CDR3 region has 11 residues. Trimming stripped 8 bases from V and 0 bases from J, with 5 bases between. The germline V gene encodes CDR1 SNHLY and CDR2 FYNNEI. This entry comes from a study of radiotherapy plus CTLA-4 blockade in lung cancer. The method was immunoSEQ multiplex PCR; TCRdb's version includes in-frame clones alone and lacks a portion of them. The profile shows 35,000 to 45,000 clones, just under 75% of them singletons. This sample comprised peripheral blood, obtained from a patient treated with radiotherapy plus ipilimumab. The chain carries TRBV2 and TRBJ2-7; D not resolved. The receptor's source is a human donor with non-small cell lung cancer who had stable disease on radiotherapy plus ipilimumab. The CDR3 coding sequence is TGTGCCAGCCGAGGCTCCTACGAGCAGTACTTC. The encoded protein is CASRGSYEQYF.